The 27 T cell receptor beta chains below were found in one sample sequenced in a study of CD8+CD57+ T cells in acquired aplastic anemia. According to the study, genomic DNA was the template for TCR beta VDJ and CDR3 profiling. TCRdb used MiXCR to reprocess the reads, holding one entry per CDR3 protein. Of about 130,000 distinct CDR3 sequences listed, about half are singletons. Sequenced input: sorted CD4+, CD8+, or CD8+CD57+ T cells (not recorded which) from PBMCs. These receptors were collected from a human donor in good health, serving as a control.

The genes are TRBV20-1 and TRBJ2-7; tentative D call: TRBD1 (5 bases). CDR3 size: 14 residues. Germline lookup yields CDR1 DFQATT and CDR2 SNEGSKA (reference sequence). The V gene lost 1 base and the J gene lost 0 bases, with 10 bases spanning the gap. CDR3 DNA: TGCAGTGCTAGAGTCCCCAGGGACTCCTACGAGCAGTACTTC. Protein: CSARVPRDSYEQYF.

About this clonotype: Mismatch with germline at one junction end may stem from a read error. The chain uses TRBV7-9 and TRBJ1-2, with D unclear. The germline CDR1 and CDR2 sequences are SEHNR and FQNEAQ (reference sequence). The CDR3 totals 15 residues. The CDR3 DNA reads TGTGCCAGCAGCGGGATTGAAATTATTAACTATGGCTGCACCTTC. Translated: CASSGIEIINYGCTF.

This clonotype was picked up a small number of times. This chain uses TRBV6-1 with TRBJ2-2, with D maybe TRBD1 (5 bases). The germline V and J ends were trimmed by 4 bases and 3 bases, with 9 bases remaining between them. CDR1 is MNHNS and CDR2 is SASEGT in the germline V gene. CDR3 length: 14 residues. The CDR3 loop is CASSADRDTGELFF. CDR3 DNA sequence: TGTGCCAGCAGTGCCGACAGAGACACCGGGGAGCTGTTTTTT.

There are many counts of this clonotype. This CDR3 is CASSVSGTGGDEQFF. For the CDR3, the DNA is TGTGCCAGCAGCGTTAGTGGGACGGGGGGGGATGAGCAGTTCTTC. This chain joins TRBV9 and TRBJ2-1; 8 bases agree with TRBD2. The length of the CDR3 is 15 residues. Trimming removed 2 bases from V and 8 bases from J; junction bases left unmatched: 9. From germline, CDR1 is SGDLS and CDR2 YYNGEE.

This chain joins TRBV11-2 and TRBJ2-6, with 8 bases aligning to TRBD1. After removal of 4 bases from V and 1 base from J, the junction contained 3 bases not matched to a gene. From germline, CDR1 is SGHAT and CDR2 FQNNGV. This CDR3 has 16 residues. This CDR3 reads CASSSRTGSGANVLTF. The DNA for the CDR3 is TGTGCCAGCAGCTCCCGGACAGGGTCTGGGGCCAACGTCCTGACTTTC.

This clonotype was observed at least ten times. The chain couples TRBV12-5 to TRBJ1-6, with a tentative D call TRBD1 (5 bases). From germline, CDR1 is LGHNT and CDR2 FRNRAP. The length of the CDR3 is 17 residues. V was trimmed by 6 bases and J by 8 bases, leaving 23 bases between them. For the CDR3, the DNA is TGTGCTAGTGGGGAGCCCGACGGGGCGCCACGTTATTCACCCCTCCACTTT. It specifies CASGEPDGAPRYSPLHF.

Ten or more counts support this clonotype. V is TRBV9 and J is TRBJ2-7, with 10 positions matching TRBD2. The CDR3 loop spans 15 amino acids. CDR1 SGDLS and CDR2 YYNGEE come from the germline V gene. The junction had 9 bases not matched to a gene; V was cut back by 3 bases and J by 6 bases. The CDR3 here is CASSANVAGGGEQYF. The CDR3 DNA sequence: TGTGCCAGCAGCGCGAACGTAGCGGGGGGTGGCGAGCAGTACTTC.

In this sample, this clonotype turned up a few times. The chain combines TRBV29-1 with TRBJ1-1; D is uncertain. The CDR3 length is 11 residues. Germline values: CDR1 SQVTM, CDR2 ANQGSEA. The germline V and J ends were trimmed by 4 bases and 3 bases, with 6 bases remaining between them. The chain's CDR3 is CSVVRDTEAFF. In DNA form, the CDR3 reads TGCAGCGTTGTCCGAGACACTGAAGCTTTCTTT.

The genes are TRBV20-1 and TRBJ1-2; D not resolved. Germline V gene data show CDR1 as DFQATT and CDR2 as SNEGSKA (reference sequence). The V end was cut by 2 bases, the J end by 2 bases, with 15 bases between. CDR3 size: 15 residues. Here the CDR3 DNA reads TGCAGTGCTAGAAGTGCTAGTGGCAGAAACTATGGCTACACCTTC. As protein: CSARSASGRNYGYTF.

The rearrangement uses TRBV6-5 and TRBJ2-7, with TRBD2 matching over 11 bases. The V and J ends lost 0 bases and 2 bases, in that order; junction bases with no gene match: 0. CDR3 size: 15 residues. Germline V CDR1 and CDR2: MNHEY, SVGAGI. The chain's CDR3 is CASSYSSGGAYEQYF. CDR3 DNA: TGTGCCAGCAGTTACTCTAGCGGGGGGGCCTACGAGCAGTACTTC.

This clonotype was counted ten times or more. The chain recombines TRBV7-9 with TRBJ2-1; 7 nucleotides agree with TRBD2. J gave up 7 bases and V 5 bases, and 2 bases lay outside the gene matches. Germline loops: CDR1 SEHNR, CDR2 FQNEAQ (reference sequence). This CDR3 comprises 12 residues. CDR3: CASSTGGNEQFF. The CDR3 DNA reads TGTGCCAGCAGCACCGGGGGGAATGAGCAGTTCTTC.

This clonotype was seen ten or more times. The gene calls are TRBV12-3 or TRBV12-4 and TRBJ2-7, with D perhaps TRBD2 (6 bases). This CDR3 has 13 residues. Trimming took off 6 bases at V and 11 bases at J, with 20 bases between the two ends. CDR3 DNA sequence: TGTGCCAGCAGCCTAAATCAGGGAGGTGAGGAGTACTTC. It yields the protein CASSLNQGGEEYF.

The chain uses TRBV4-1 and TRBJ2-7, with unresolved D. CDR1 and CDR2 from the germline V gene are MGHRA and YSYEKL. The CDR3 totals 15 residues. Trimming removed 1 base from V and 2 bases from J, with 12 bases in between. CDR3 residues: CASSQAAEPPYEQYF. For the CDR3, the DNA is TGCGCCAGCAGCCAAGCCGCCGAGCCTCCCTACGAGCAGTACTTC.

There are a few counts of this clonotype. This chain links TRBV20-1 with TRBJ2-7; TRBD1 might be the D (6 bases). The V gene's germline CDR1 is DFQATT and CDR2 SNEGSKA (reference sequence). Trimming left V 6 bases short and J 0 bases short, with 12 bases between. This CDR3 region has 13 residues. For the CDR3, the DNA is TGCAGTGCCCGGGACATCCACTCCTACGAGCAGTACTTC. It encodes CSARDIHSYEQYF.

Regarding this clonotype: The junction differs from germline at one of its ends, possibly a read error. J is TRBJ1-6 and V is TRBV9; D gene uncertain. The length of the CDR3 is 14 residues. From germline, CDR1 is SGDLS and CDR2 YYNGEE. The CDR3: CPSCVDLGDSPLHF. The CDR3 DNA reads TGTCCCAGCTGCGTAGATCTCGGCGACTCACCCCTCCACTTT. The whole variable domain, remainder taken from reference TRBV9 and TRBJ1-6, is DSGVTQTPKHLITATGQRVTLRCSPRSGDLSVYWYQQSLDQGLQFLIQYYNGEERAKGNILERFSAQQFPDLHSELNLSSLELGDSALYFCPSCVDLGDSPLHFGNGTRLTVT.

This clonotype was counted at least ten times. The chain uses TRBV20-1 and TRBJ1-5; D possibly corresponds to TRBD1 (6 bases). CDR1 and CDR2 from the germline V gene are DFQATT and SNEGSKA (reference sequence). This CDR3 is 12 amino acids long. CDR3 nucleotides: TGCAGCATAGGACAGCCAAATCAGCCCCAGCATTTT. Amino acids: CSIGQPNQPQHF.

In this sample, this clonotype turned up many times. The V and J genes are TRBV5-1 and TRBJ2-2; a possible D gene is TRBD2 (6 bases). The CDR3 runs 14 residues. Trimming removed 4 bases at V and 3 bases at J, with 10 bases between. From germline, CDR1 is SGHRS and CDR2 YFSETQ. CDR3 in amino acids: CASSPTGDTGELFF. CDR3 nucleotide sequence: TGCGCCAGCAGCCCCACGGGGGACACCGGGGAGCTGTTTTTT.

This clonotype appeared a few times. This chain uses TRBV13 with TRBJ1-3; no clear D gene. The CDR3 spans 14 residues. Trimming removed 3 bases from V and 2 bases from J, with 8 bases in between. The germline V gene encodes CDR1 PRHDT and CDR2 FYEKMQ (reference sequence). CDR3 residues: CASSLEGPGNTIYF. The DNA for the CDR3 is TGTGCCAGCAGCTTGGAGGGCCCTGGAAACACCATATATTTT.

In this sample, this clonotype turned up many times. The V and J genes are TRBV6-5 and TRBJ1-1, with D unresolved. Germline V lookup: CDR1 MNHEY, CDR2 SVGAGI. V gave up 2 bases and J gave up 0 bases, with 10 bases separating them. The CDR3 length is 15 residues. CDR3 in DNA: TGTGCCAGCAGTTACGGCGAAAGGATGAACACTGAAGCTTTCTTT. Its protein product is CASSYGERMNTEAFF.

The rearrangement joins TRBV7-8 to TRBJ2-5; D gene ambiguous. V was pared by 3 bases and J by 8 bases, with 10 bases between. Germline-derived CDR1 and CDR2 are SGHVS and FQNEAQ. This CDR3 is 12 amino acids long. The CDR3 nucleotides read TGTGCCAGCAGCTTGGGCCGGGTAACCCAGTACTTC. Translating gives CASSLGRVTQYF.

This clonotype showed up many times. This chain links TRBV5-1 with TRBJ2-2; D not resolved. The CDR3 totals 15 residues. The V and J ends lost 2 bases and 3 bases respectively, with 11 bases between them. Germline V gene lookup returns CDR1 SGHRS and CDR2 YFSETQ. DNA for the CDR3: TGCGCCAGCAGCTTAGACGGGTCTTACACCGGGGAGCTGTTTTTT. Translated, it gives CASSLDGSYTGELFF.

The CDR3 is CSARDLGLAGGHYNEQFF. The CDR3 region has the DNA TGCAGTGCTAGAGACCTGGGACTAGCGGGGGGGCATTACAATGAGCAGTTCTTC. The chain carries TRBV20-1 and TRBJ2-1; 16 nucleotides line up with TRBD2. V was clipped by 0 bases and J by 4 bases; unmatched bases: 6. The CDR3 is 18 amino acids. Germline V gene sequence: CDR1 DFQATT, CDR2 SNEGSKA (reference sequence).

In nucleotides, the CDR3 is TGCAGTGCTAGAGAAGGGACATCACAAGAGACCCAGTACTTC. This gives the protein CSAREGTSQETQYF. The rearrangement links TRBV20-1 to TRBJ2-5; tentative D call: TRBD1 (6 bases). Between the trimmed V and J ends, which lost 0 bases and 2 bases, there was a span of 10 bases. The CDR3 totals 14 residues. From germline, CDR1 is DFQATT and CDR2 SNEGSKA (reference sequence).

The chain is built from TRBV20-1 and TRBJ2-5, with D hard to call. CDR1 is DFQATT and CDR2 is SNEGSKA in the germline V gene (reference sequence). The CDR3 has 13 residues. V lost 3 bases and J 5 bases, leaving 13 bases between the germline ends. The CDR3 nucleotides read TGCAGTGCTAGGGAAGAAAGTTCGGAGACCCAGTACTTC. This codes for CSAREESSETQYF.

V gene TRBV11-2 combines with J gene TRBJ2-3, with 7 bases matching TRBD1. The CDR3 runs 17 residues. J was trimmed by 4 bases and V by 1 base; bases with no gene match: 11. Germline-derived CDR1 and CDR2 are SGHAT and FQNNGV. DNA for the CDR3: TGTGCCAGCAGCTTAGGACAGGGATCTGGGTGGTCAGATACGCAGTATTTT. Its translation is CASSLGQGSGWSDTQYF.

V gene TRBV7-9 combines with J gene TRBJ1-2; 10 bases fit TRBD1. V lost 6 bases, J lost 3 bases, and 7 bases stayed unmatched. This CDR3 has 15 amino acids. Germline loops: CDR1 SEHNR, CDR2 FQNEAQ (reference sequence). CDR3: CASRRDRGRDYGYTF. The CDR3 DNA is TGTGCCAGCAGACGAGACAGGGGGCGAGACTATGGCTACACCTTC.

This clonotype came up many times. The chain joins TRBV12-3 or TRBV12-4 to TRBJ2-5; D is tentatively TRBD1 or TRBD2 (6 bases each). V lost 5 bases and J 4 bases, leaving 20 bases between the germline ends. There are 16 residues in the CDR3. For the CDR3, the DNA is TGTGCCAGCAGTCCCTACGAGGGCGGGACACCAGAGACCCAGTACTTC. It is translated as CASSPYEGGTPETQYF.